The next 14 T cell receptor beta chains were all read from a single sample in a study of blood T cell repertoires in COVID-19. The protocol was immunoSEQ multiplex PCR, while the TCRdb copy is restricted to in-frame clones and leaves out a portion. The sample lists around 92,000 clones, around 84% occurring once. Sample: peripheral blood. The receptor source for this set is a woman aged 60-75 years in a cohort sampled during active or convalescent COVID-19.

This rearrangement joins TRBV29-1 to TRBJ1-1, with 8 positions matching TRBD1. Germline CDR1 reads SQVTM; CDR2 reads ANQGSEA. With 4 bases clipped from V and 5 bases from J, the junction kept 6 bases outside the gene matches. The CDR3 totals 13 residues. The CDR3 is CSVVQGAWTEAFF. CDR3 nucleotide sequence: TGCAGCGTTGTTCAGGGGGCTTGGACTGAAGCTTTCTTT.

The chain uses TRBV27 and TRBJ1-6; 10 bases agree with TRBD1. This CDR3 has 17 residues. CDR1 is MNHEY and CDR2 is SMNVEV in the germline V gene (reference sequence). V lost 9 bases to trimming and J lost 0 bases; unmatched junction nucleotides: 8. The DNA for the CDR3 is TGTGCCAGTAAATCTCGGACAGGGGGCTCCTATAATTCACCCCTCCACTTT. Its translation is CASKSRTGGSYNSPLHF.

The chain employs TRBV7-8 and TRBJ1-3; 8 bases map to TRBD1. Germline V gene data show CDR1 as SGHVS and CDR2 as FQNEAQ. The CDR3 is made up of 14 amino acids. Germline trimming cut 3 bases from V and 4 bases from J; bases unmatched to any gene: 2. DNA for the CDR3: TGTGCCAGCAGCTTTCAGGGGGCCGGAAACACCATATATTTT. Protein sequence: CASSFQGAGNTIYF.

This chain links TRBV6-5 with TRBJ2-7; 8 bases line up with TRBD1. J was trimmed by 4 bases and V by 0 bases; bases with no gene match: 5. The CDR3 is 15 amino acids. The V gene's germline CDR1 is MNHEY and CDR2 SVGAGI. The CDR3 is CASSYSGQGRYEQYF. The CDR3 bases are TGTGCCAGCAGTTACTCCGGACAGGGTCGTTACGAGCAGTACTTC.

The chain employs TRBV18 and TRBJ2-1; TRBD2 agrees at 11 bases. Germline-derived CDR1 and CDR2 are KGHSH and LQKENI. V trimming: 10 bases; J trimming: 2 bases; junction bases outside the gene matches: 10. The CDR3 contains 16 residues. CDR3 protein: CANSKTSGATYNEQFF. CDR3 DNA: TGTGCCAACTCTAAGACTAGCGGGGCCACCTACAATGAGCAGTTCTTC.

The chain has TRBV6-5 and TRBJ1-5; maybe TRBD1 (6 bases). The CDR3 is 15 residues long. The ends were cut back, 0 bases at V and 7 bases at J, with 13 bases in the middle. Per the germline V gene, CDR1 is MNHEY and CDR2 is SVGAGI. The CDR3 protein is CASSYSAGAGQPQHF. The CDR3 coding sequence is TGTGCCAGCAGTTACTCGGCGGGGGCCGGGCAGCCCCAGCATTTT.

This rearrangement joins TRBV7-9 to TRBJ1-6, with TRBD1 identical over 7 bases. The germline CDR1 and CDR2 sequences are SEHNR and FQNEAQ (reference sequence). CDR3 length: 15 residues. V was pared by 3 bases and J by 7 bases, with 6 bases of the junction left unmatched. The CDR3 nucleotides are TGTGCCAGCAGCTTCCGGGACAGTCAAAATTCACCCCTCCACTTT. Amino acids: CASSFRDSQNSPLHF.

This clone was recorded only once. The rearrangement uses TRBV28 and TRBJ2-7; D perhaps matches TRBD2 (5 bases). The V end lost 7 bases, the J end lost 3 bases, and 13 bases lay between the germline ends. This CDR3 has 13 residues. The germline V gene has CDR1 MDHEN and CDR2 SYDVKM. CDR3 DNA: TGTGCCAGCACCCCCGGGGTCCTCTACGAGCAGTACTTC. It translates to CASTPGVLYEQYF.

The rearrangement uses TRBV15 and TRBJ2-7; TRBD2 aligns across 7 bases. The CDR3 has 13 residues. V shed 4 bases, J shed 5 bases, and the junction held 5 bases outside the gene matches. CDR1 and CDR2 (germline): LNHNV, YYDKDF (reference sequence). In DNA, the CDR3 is TGTGCCACCAGCACCCCGGCGGGGGACGAGCAGTACTTC. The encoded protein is CATSTPAGDEQYF.

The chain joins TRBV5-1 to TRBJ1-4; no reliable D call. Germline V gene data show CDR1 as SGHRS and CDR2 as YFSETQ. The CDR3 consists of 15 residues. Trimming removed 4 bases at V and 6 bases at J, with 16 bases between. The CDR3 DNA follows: TGCGCCAGCAGCCCGGCGCGGGCCGTAGATGAAAAACTGTTTTTT. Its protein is CASSPARAVDEKLFF.

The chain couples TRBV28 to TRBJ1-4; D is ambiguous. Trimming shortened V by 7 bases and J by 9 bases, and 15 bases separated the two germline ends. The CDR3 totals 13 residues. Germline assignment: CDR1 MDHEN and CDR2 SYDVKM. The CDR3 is CASTSGSLQKLFF. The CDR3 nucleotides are TGTGCCAGCACTTCCGGTTCCCTGCAAAAACTGTTTTTT.

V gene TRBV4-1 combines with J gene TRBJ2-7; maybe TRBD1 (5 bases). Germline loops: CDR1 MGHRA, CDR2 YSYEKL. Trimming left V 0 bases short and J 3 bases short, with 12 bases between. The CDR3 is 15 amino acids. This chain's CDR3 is CASSQDRVVLYEQYF. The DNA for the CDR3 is TGCGCCAGCAGCCAAGACAGGGTAGTTCTCTACGAGCAGTACTTC.

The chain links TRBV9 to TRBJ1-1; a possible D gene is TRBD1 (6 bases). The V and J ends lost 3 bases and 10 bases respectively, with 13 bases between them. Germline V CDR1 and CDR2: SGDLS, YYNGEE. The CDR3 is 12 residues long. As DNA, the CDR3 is TGTGCCAGCAGCGCAGCGACAGGCCGAGCTTTCTTT. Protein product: CASSAATGRAFF.

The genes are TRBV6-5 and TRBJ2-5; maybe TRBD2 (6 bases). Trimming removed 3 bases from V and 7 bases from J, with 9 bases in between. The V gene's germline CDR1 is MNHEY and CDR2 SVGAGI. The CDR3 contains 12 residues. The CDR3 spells CASSYGGGTQYF. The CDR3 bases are TGTGCCAGCAGTTATGGGGGAGGGACCCAGTACTTC.